The source of this T cell receptor beta chain is a study of sequential checkpoint blockade in melanoma. This clone was seen at least ten times. Its antigen is as yet unknown. The CDR3 covers 17 residues. CDR1 SGHNT and CDR2 YENEEA come from the germline V gene. Trimming left V 1 base short and J 4 bases short, with 18 bases between. The protocol was immunoSEQ multiplex PCR, while the TCRdb copy is restricted to in-frame clones and leaves out a portion. The sample carries 15,000 to 20,000 clones, around 24% recorded once. Treatment specified: randomized to nivolumab then ipilimumab (arm A) or the reverse (arm B). Study observations and caveats: T-cell fraction and clonality followed PD-L1 and CD8+ counts, not mutational load. Response in arm A was associated with pretreatment TIL clonality.

The sequence came from a human donor with melanoma. The rearrangement joins TRBV11-3 to TRBJ2-3, with D possibly matching TRBD2 (6 bases). The sequencing used tumor tissue (inferred from file names), collected from a patient given nivolumab and ipilimumab in sequence. The CDR3 is CASSLVSRATGADTQYF. The CDR3, as DNA: TGTGCCAGCAGCTTAGTGTCCCGGGCCACGGGGGCAGATACGCAGTATTTT.